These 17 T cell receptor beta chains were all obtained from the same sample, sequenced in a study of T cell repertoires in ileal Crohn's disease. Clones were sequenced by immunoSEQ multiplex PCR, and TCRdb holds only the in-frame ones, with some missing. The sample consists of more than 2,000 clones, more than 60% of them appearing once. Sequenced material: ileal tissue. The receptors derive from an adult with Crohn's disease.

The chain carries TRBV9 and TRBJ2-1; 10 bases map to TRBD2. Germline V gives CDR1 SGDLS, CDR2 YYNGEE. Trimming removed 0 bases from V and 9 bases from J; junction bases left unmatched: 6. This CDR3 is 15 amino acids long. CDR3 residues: CASSVDSGGAVEQFF. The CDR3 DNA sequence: TGTGCCAGCAGCGTAGACAGCGGGGGGGCCGTTGAGCAGTTCTTC.

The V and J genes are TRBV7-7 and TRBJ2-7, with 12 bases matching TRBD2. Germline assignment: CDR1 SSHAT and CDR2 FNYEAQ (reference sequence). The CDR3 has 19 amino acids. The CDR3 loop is CASSFSLSSGRAPGYEQYV. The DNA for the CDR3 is TGTGCTAGCAGCTTTTCCTTATCTAGCGGGAGGGCCCCAGGCTACGAGCAGTACGTC.

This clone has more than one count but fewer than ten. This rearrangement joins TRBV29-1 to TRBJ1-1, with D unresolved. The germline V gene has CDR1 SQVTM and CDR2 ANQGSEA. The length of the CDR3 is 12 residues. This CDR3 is CTMEGENTEAFF. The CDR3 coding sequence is TGCACCATGGAGGGAGAGAACACTGAAGCTTTCTTT. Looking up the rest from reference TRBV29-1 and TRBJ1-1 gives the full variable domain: SAVISQKPSRDICQRGTSLTIQCQVDSQVTMMFWYRQQPGQSLTLIATANQGSEATYESGFVIDKFPISRPNLTFSTLTVSNMSPEDSSIYLCTMEGENTEAFFGQGTRLTVV.

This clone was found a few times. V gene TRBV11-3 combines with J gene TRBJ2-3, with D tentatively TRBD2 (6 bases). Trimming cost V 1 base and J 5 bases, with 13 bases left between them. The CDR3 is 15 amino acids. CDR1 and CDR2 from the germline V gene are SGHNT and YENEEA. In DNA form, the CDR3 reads TGTGCCAGCAGCTTAGCGGGTACTAGCCTAGATACGCAGTATTTT. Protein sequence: CASSLAGTSLDTQYF.

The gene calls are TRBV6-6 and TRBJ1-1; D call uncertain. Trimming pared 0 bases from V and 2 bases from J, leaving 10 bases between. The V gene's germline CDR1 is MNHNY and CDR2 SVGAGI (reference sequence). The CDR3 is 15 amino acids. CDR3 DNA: TGTGCCAGCAGTTACTCCGCACGGACTAACACTGAAGCTTTCTTT. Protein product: CASSYSARTNTEAFF.

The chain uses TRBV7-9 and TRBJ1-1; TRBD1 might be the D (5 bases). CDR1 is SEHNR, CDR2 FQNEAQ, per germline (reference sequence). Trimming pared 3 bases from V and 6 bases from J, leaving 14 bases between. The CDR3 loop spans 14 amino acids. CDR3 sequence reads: CASSFRQGVSEAFF. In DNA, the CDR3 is TGTGCCAGCAGCTTTAGGCAGGGTGTTTCTGAAGCTTTCTTT.

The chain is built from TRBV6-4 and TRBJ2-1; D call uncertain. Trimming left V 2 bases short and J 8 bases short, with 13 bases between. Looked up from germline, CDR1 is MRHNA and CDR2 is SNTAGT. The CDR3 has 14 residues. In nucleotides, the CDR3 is TGTGCCAGCAGTGACGGTTTTGAGTCGCATGAGCAGTTCTTC. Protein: CASSDGFESHEQFF.

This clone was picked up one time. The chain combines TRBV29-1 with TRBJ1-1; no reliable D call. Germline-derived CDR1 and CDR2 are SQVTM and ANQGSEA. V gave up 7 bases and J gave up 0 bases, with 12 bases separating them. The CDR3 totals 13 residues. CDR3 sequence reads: CSGLADLNTEAFF. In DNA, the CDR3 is TGCAGCGGGCTCGCGGACTTGAACACTGAAGCTTTCTTT.

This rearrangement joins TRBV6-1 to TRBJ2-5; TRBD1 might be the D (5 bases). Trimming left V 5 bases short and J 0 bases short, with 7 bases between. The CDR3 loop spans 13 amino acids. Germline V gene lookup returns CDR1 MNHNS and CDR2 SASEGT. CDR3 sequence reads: CASSRTYQETQYF. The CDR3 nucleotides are TGTGCCAGCAGTCGGACATACCAAGAGACCCAGTACTTC.

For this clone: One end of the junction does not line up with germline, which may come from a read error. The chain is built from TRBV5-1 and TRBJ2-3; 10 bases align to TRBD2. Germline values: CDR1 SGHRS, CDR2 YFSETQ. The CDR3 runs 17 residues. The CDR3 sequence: CASSLRTSGTSTDTQYF. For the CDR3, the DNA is TGTGCCAGCAGCTTGCGCACTAGCGGGACAAGCACAGATACGCAGTATTTT.

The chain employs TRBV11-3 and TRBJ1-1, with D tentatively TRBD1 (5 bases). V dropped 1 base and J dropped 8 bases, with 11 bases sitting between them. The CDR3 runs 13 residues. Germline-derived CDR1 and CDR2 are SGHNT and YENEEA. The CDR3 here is CASSLVQGGEAFF. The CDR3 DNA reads TGTGCCAGCAGCTTAGTTCAGGGTGGGGAAGCTTTCTTT.

CDR3 residues: CASTSGTMTGELFF. The CDR3 nucleotides are TGTGCCAGCACATCCGGGACAATGACCGGGGAGCTGTTTTTT. This chain joins TRBV9 and TRBJ2-2, with D possibly matching TRBD1 (6 bases). Per the germline V gene, CDR1 is SGDLS and CDR2 is YYNGEE. This CDR3 is built from 14 residues. V lost 6 bases and J 5 bases, leaving 14 bases between the germline ends.

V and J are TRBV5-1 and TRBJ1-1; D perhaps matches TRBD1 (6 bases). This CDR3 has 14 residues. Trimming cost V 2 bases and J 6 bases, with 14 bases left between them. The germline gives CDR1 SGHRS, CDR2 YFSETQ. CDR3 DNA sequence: TGCGCCAGCAGCTTAACAGGACCAGGGGCTGAAGCTTTCTTT. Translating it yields CASSLTGPGAEAFF.

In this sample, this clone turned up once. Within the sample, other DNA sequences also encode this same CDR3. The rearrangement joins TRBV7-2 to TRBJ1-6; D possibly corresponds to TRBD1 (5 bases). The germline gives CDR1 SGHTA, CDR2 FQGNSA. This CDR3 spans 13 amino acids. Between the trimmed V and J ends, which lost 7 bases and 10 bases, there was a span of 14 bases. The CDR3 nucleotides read TGTGCCAGCAACAACCTGGACAAATCACCCCTCCACTTT. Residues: CASNNLDKSPLHF. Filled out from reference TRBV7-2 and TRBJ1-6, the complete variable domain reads GAGVSQSPSNKVTEKGKDVELRCDPISGHTALYWYRQSLGQGLEFLIYFQGNSAPDKSGLPSDRFSAERTGGSVSTLTIQRTQQEDSAVYLCASNNLDKSPLHFGNGTRLTVT.

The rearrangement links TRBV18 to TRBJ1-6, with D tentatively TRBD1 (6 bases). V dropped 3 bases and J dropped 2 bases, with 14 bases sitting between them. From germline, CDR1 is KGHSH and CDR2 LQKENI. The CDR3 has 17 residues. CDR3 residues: CASSPVHRDAYNSPLHF. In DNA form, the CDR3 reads TGTGCCAGCTCACCGGTCCACAGGGACGCCTATAATTCACCCCTCCACTTT. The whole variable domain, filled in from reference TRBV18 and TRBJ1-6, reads NAGVMQNPRHLVRRRGQEARLRCSPMKGHSHVYWYRQLPEEGLKFMVYLQKENIIDESGMPKERFSAEFPKEGPSILRIQQVVRGDSAAYFCASSPVHRDAYNSPLHFGNGTRLTVT.

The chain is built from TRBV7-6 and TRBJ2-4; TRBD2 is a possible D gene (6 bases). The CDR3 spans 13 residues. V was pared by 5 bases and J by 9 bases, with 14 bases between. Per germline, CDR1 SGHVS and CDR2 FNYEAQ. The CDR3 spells CASSGDWGVIQYF. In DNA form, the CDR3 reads TGTGCCAGCAGCGGGGACTGGGGAGTCATTCAGTACTTC. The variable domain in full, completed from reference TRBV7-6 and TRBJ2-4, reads GAGVSQSPRYKVTKRGQDVALRCDPISGHVSLYWYRQALGQGPEFLTYFNYEAQQDKSGLPNDRFSAERPEGSISTLTIQRTEQRDSAMYRCASSGDWGVIQYFGAGTRLSVL.

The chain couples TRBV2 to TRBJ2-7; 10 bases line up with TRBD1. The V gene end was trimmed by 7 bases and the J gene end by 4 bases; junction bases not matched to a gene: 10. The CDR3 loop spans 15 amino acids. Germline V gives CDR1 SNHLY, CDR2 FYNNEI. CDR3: CASTRDRGFLYEQYF. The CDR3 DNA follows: TGTGCCAGCACCCGGGACAGGGGATTCCTATACGAGCAGTACTTC.